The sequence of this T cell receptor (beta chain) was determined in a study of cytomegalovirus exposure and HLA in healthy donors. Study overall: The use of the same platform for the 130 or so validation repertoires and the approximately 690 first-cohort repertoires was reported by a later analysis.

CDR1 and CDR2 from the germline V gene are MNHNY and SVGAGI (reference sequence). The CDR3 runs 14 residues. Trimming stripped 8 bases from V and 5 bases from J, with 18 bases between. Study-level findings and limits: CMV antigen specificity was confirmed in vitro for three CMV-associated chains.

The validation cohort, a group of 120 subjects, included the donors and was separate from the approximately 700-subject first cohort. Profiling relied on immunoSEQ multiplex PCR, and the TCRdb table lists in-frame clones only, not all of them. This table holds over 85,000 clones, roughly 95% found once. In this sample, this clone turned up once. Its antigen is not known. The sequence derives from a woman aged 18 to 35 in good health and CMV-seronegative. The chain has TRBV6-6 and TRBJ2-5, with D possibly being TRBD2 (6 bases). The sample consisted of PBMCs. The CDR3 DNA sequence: TGTGCCAGCGCCACGAGGAGGGCGCGGGAGACCCAGTACTTC. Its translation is CASATRRARETQYF.